A selection of T cell receptor beta chains follows, all from one sample in a study of cytomegalovirus exposure and HLA in healthy donors. Assay: immunoSEQ multiplex PCR; the TCRdb copy retains only in-frame clones and omits some. The table shows approximately 100,000 clones, with approximately 80% occurring only once. The sequencing sample was made of PBMCs. All receptors derive from a young man in good health and CMV-seronegative. The CDR3 runs from the conserved cysteine through the conserved F or W. The order of the fields is clone size, V gene, D gene, CDR3 length, J gene, CDR3 protein, CDR3 DNA. D genes are given only for firm matches. Size is stated for part of the rows, as once, few or many counts, or as a class when the clone is expanded.

clone_size: -; v_call: TRBV29-1; d_call: -; cdr3_length: 11; j_call: TRBJ2-7; cdr3_aa: CSVEDSYEQYF; cdr3_nt: TGCAGCGTTGAGGACAGTTACGAGCAGTACTTC
clone_size: -; v_call: TRBV6-6; d_call: -; cdr3_length: 12; j_call: TRBJ1-5; cdr3_aa: CASSYINQPQHF; cdr3_nt: TGTGCCAGCAGTTACATAAATCAGCCCCAGCATTTT
clone_size: few; v_call: TRBV6-4; d_call: -; cdr3_length: 17; j_call: TRBJ1-5; cdr3_aa: CASSGFRWQGANQPQHF; cdr3_nt: TGTGCCAGCAGTGGCTTCCGGTGGCAGGGCGCCAATCAGCCCCAGCATTTT
clone_size: -; v_call: TRBV19; d_call: -; cdr3_length: 16; j_call: TRBJ1-1; cdr3_aa: CASSRVSAGSIPEAFF; cdr3_nt: TGTGCCAGTAGTAGGGTATCGGCAGGGTCGATCCCTGAAGCTTTCTTT
clone_size: few; v_call: TRBV28; d_call: TRBD1; cdr3_length: 16; j_call: TRBJ1-2; cdr3_aa: CASSSVQGVANYGYTF; cdr3_nt: TGTGCCAGCAGTTCCGTACAGGGGGTAGCTAACTATGGCTACACCTTC
clone_size: -; v_call: TRBV18; d_call: -; cdr3_length: 13; j_call: TRBJ2-7; cdr3_aa: CASSGSESYEQYF; cdr3_nt: TGTGCCAGCTCAGGGTCGGAGTCGTACGAGCAGTACTTC
clone_size: -; v_call: TRBV5-6; d_call: TRBD1; cdr3_length: 16; j_call: TRBJ2-3; cdr3_aa: CASSFTGGGRTDTQYF; cdr3_nt: TGTGCCAGCAGCTTCACAGGGGGCGGCCGCACAGATACGCAGTATTTT
clone_size: -; v_call: TRBV7-9; d_call: -; cdr3_length: 16; j_call: TRBJ1-2; cdr3_aa: CASSTETLDRNYGYTF; cdr3_nt: TGTGCCAGCAGCACCGAGACTCTGGACAGAAACTATGGCTACACCTTC
clone_size: once; v_call: TRBV4-2; d_call: TRBD1; cdr3_length: 14; j_call: TRBJ1-1; cdr3_aa: CASSQARDRLNAFF; cdr3_nt: TGTGCCAGCAGCCAAGCCCGGGACAGATTGAACGCTTTCTTT
clone_size: -; v_call: TRBV6-1; d_call: -; cdr3_length: 12; j_call: TRBJ2-1; cdr3_aa: CASREDPLQQFF; cdr3_nt: TGTGCCAGCAGGGAGGACCCACTTCAGCAGTTCTTC
clone_size: -; v_call: TRBV9; d_call: TRBD1; cdr3_length: 15; j_call: TRBJ1-1; cdr3_aa: CASSVVGTGDTEAFF; cdr3_nt: TGTGCCAGCAGCGTAGTGGGGACAGGGGACACTGAAGCTTTCTTT
clone_size: -; v_call: TRBV19; d_call: TRBD1; cdr3_length: 13; j_call: TRBJ1-1; cdr3_aa: CASHTGGGTEAFF; cdr3_nt: TGTGCCAGTCACACAGGGGGTGGCACTGAAGCTTTCTTT
clone_size: -; v_call: TRBV5-1; d_call: TRBD1; cdr3_length: 15; j_call: TRBJ1-2; cdr3_aa: CASSLEPGTGYGYTF; cdr3_nt: TGCGCCAGCAGCCTAGAGCCTGGGACAGGGTATGGCTACACTTTC
clone_size: -; v_call: TRBV2; d_call: TRBD2; cdr3_length: 13; j_call: TRBJ2-7; cdr3_aa: CASSEGLAGEQYF; cdr3_nt: TGTGCCAGCAGTGAAGGACTAGCAGGAGAGCAGTACTTC
clone_size: -; v_call: TRBV6-4; d_call: TRBD2; cdr3_length: 15; j_call: TRBJ2-3; cdr3_aa: CASSDSAGGPDTQYF; cdr3_nt: TGTGCCAGCAGTGACTCGGCGGGGGGGCCAGATACGCAGTATTTT
clone_size: -; v_call: TRBV7-8; d_call: -; cdr3_length: 17; j_call: TRBJ2-2; cdr3_aa: CASSLGRGYSYTGELFF; cdr3_nt: TGTGCCAGCAGCTTAGGCAGGGGTTATTCCTACACCGGGGAGCTGTTTTTT
clone_size: -; v_call: TRBV5-1; d_call: -; cdr3_length: 16; j_call: TRBJ2-5; cdr3_aa: CASSLEPIGGQETQYF; cdr3_nt: TGCGCCAGCAGCTTGGAACCAATTGGAGGGCAAGAGACCCAGTACTTC
clone_size: -; v_call: TRBV7-6; d_call: TRBD2; cdr3_length: 13; j_call: TRBJ2-7; cdr3_aa: CASSLGTRYEQYF; cdr3_nt: TGTGCCAGCAGCCTTGGGACTAGGTACGAGCAGTACTTC
clone_size: -; v_call: TRBV6-5; d_call: TRBD1; cdr3_length: 15; j_call: TRBJ1-6; cdr3_aa: CASSYSTRGRSPLHF; cdr3_nt: TGTGCCAGCAGTTACTCGACCAGGGGGCGTTCACCCCTCCACTTT
clone_size: -; v_call: TRBV6-1; d_call: -; cdr3_length: 15; j_call: TRBJ1-1; cdr3_aa: CASSEGAGSNTEAFF; cdr3_nt: TGTGCCAGCAGTGAAGGGGCAGGGTCGAACACTGAAGCTTTCTTT
clone_size: -; v_call: TRBV7-9; d_call: -; cdr3_length: 15; j_call: TRBJ1-2; cdr3_aa: CASSPPSRVTYGYTF; cdr3_nt: TGTGCCAGCAGCCCCCCAAGCAGGGTGACCTATGGCTACACCTTC
clone_size: -; v_call: TRBV6-1; d_call: -; cdr3_length: 15; j_call: TRBJ2-2; cdr3_aa: CASRRPTDLTGELFF; cdr3_nt: TGTGCCAGCAGGCGTCCCACCGATCTTACCGGGGAGCTGTTTTTT
clone_size: -; v_call: TRBV6-6; d_call: TRBD1; cdr3_length: 15; j_call: TRBJ1-2; cdr3_aa: CASSSSRDRADGYTF; cdr3_nt: TGTGCCAGCAGTTCCTCGAGGGACAGGGCTGATGGCTACACCTTC
clone_size: -; v_call: TRBV10-3; d_call: TRBD1; cdr3_length: 14; j_call: TRBJ2-7; cdr3_aa: CAISAGTGGDEQYF; cdr3_nt: TGTGCCATCAGCGCCGGGACAGGGGGCGACGAGCAGTACTTC
clone_size: -; v_call: TRBV27; d_call: -; cdr3_length: 13; j_call: TRBJ2-7; cdr3_aa: CASSLAGVDEQYF; cdr3_nt: TGTGCCAGCAGTTTAGCAGGGGTCGACGAGCAGTACTTC
clone_size: -; v_call: TRBV4-2; d_call: -; cdr3_length: 17; j_call: TRBJ1-1; cdr3_aa: CASTPGRFGGGNTEAFF; cdr3_nt: TGTGCCAGCACCCCAGGAAGGTTTGGCGGGGGGAACACTGAAGCTTTCTTT
clone_size: -; v_call: TRBV6-1; d_call: TRBD1; cdr3_length: 15; j_call: TRBJ2-7; cdr3_aa: CASSEGTGSPYEQYF; cdr3_nt: TGTGCCAGCAGTGAAGGGACAGGGTCCCCCTACGAGCAGTACTTC
clone_size: -; v_call: TRBV6-1; d_call: -; cdr3_length: 15; j_call: TRBJ2-1; cdr3_aa: CASSEDPSNYNEQFF; cdr3_nt: TGTGCCAGCAGTGAAGACCCAAGCAACTACAATGAGCAGTTCTTC
clone_size: -; v_call: TRBV6-5; d_call: -; cdr3_length: 15; j_call: TRBJ1-2; cdr3_aa: CASSYHPGEGYGYTF; cdr3_nt: TGTGCCAGCAGTTACCACCCGGGGGAGGGCTATGGCTACACCTTC
clone_size: once; v_call: TRBV28; d_call: TRBD1; cdr3_length: 15; j_call: TRBJ2-7; cdr3_aa: CASRKGGQASYEQYF; cdr3_nt: TGTGCCAGCAGAAAGGGCGGACAGGCGTCCTACGAGCAGTACTTC
clone_size: -; v_call: TRBV7-9; d_call: -; cdr3_length: 14; j_call: TRBJ1-1; cdr3_aa: CASSLLQGNTEAFF; cdr3_nt: TGTGCCAGCAGCTTATTGCAGGGGAACACTGAAGCTTTCTTT
clone_size: -; v_call: TRBV28; d_call: -; cdr3_length: 16; j_call: TRBJ2-6; cdr3_aa: CASTLAEMAGANVLTF; cdr3_nt: TGTGCCAGCACCCTGGCGGAGATGGCTGGGGCCAACGTCCTGACTTTC
clone_size: -; v_call: TRBV7-8; d_call: TRBD2; cdr3_length: 18; j_call: TRBJ2-3; cdr3_aa: CASSPRLAGGPSTDTQYF; cdr3_nt: TGTGCCAGCAGCCCAAGACTAGCGGGGGGCCCTAGCACAGATACGCAGTATTTT
clone_size: -; v_call: TRBV29-1; d_call: -; cdr3_length: 13; j_call: TRBJ1-5; cdr3_aa: CSVGTTSNQPQHF; cdr3_nt: TGCAGCGTCGGGACAACCTCCAATCAGCCCCAGCATTTT
clone_size: -; v_call: TRBV6-1; d_call: -; cdr3_length: 14; j_call: TRBJ1-2; cdr3_aa: CASSTGNRNYGYTF; cdr3_nt: TGTGCCAGCAGTACCGGGAACCGTAACTATGGCTACACCTTC
clone_size: -; v_call: TRBV7-9; d_call: -; cdr3_length: 12; j_call: TRBJ2-7; cdr3_aa: CSSSQQGYEQYF; cdr3_nt: TGTTCCAGCAGCCAACAGGGCTACGAGCAGTACTTC
clone_size: -; v_call: TRBV4-1; d_call: -; cdr3_length: 17; j_call: TRBJ2-2; cdr3_aa: CASSQDDRTVYTGELFF; cdr3_nt: TGCGCCAGCAGCCAAGATGATAGGACAGTGTACACCGGGGAGCTGTTTTTT
clone_size: once; v_call: TRBV2; d_call: TRBD1; cdr3_length: 17; j_call: TRBJ1-1; cdr3_aa: CASRGGIQGAENTEAFF; cdr3_nt: TGTGCCAGCAGAGGGGGCATACAGGGGGCCGAGAACACTGAAGCTTTCTTT
clone_size: -; v_call: TRBV2; d_call: TRBD1; cdr3_length: 13; j_call: TRBJ1-1; cdr3_aa: CASSQGENTEAFF; cdr3_nt: TGTGCCAGCAGCCAGGGGGAGAACACTGAAGCTTTCTTT
clone_size: -; v_call: TRBV15; d_call: -; cdr3_length: 13; j_call: TRBJ1-1; cdr3_aa: CATSRSRGPEAFF; cdr3_nt: TGTGCCACCAGCAGATCGCGAGGGCCTGAAGCTTTCTTT
clone_size: -; v_call: TRBV5-6; d_call: -; cdr3_length: 17; j_call: TRBJ1-1; cdr3_aa: CASSLRAGLFRDTEAFF; cdr3_nt: TGTGCCAGCAGCTTGCGCGCAGGCTTATTCAGGGACACTGAAGCTTTCTTT
clone_size: -; v_call: TRBV7-9; d_call: TRBD2; cdr3_length: 16; j_call: TRBJ2-7; cdr3_aa: CSSSPPSGGSSYEQYF; cdr3_nt: TGTTCCAGCAGCCCTCCTAGCGGGGGGTCCTCCTACGAGCAGTACTTC
clone_size: -; v_call: TRBV7-6; d_call: TRBD2; cdr3_length: 16; j_call: TRBJ2-5; cdr3_aa: CASSLDLLAGRETQYF; cdr3_nt: TGTGCCAGCAGCTTAGACCTACTAGCGGGGCGGGAGACCCAGTACTTC
clone_size: -; v_call: TRBV4-1; d_call: -; cdr3_length: 16; j_call: TRBJ1-2; cdr3_aa: CASSQPRGGQNYGYTF; cdr3_nt: TGCGCCAGCAGCCAACCCCGAGGCGGACAGAACTATGGCTACACCTTC
clone_size: -; v_call: TRBV5-1; d_call: -; cdr3_length: 15; j_call: TRBJ1-5; cdr3_aa: CASSSEGDIGQPQHF; cdr3_nt: TGCGCCAGCAGCTCCGAAGGGGACATTGGACAGCCCCAGCATTTT
clone_size: -; v_call: TRBV30; d_call: TRBD1; cdr3_length: 14; j_call: TRBJ1-5; cdr3_aa: CAWSPGGYNQPQHF; cdr3_nt: TGTGCCTGGAGCCCAGGGGGCTACAATCAGCCCCAGCATTTT
clone_size: few; v_call: TRBV13; d_call: TRBD1; cdr3_length: 14; j_call: TRBJ2-5; cdr3_aa: CASSLGLQGETQYF; cdr3_nt: TGTGCCAGCAGCTTAGGCCTACAGGGGGAGACCCAGTACTTC
clone_size: -; v_call: TRBV19; d_call: -; cdr3_length: 15; j_call: TRBJ2-1; cdr3_aa: CATSIEARRHNEQFF; cdr3_nt: TGTGCCACTAGTATAGAGGCTAGACGACACAATGAGCAGTTCTTC
clone_size: once; v_call: TRBV4-2; d_call: TRBD2; cdr3_length: 17; j_call: TRBJ2-5; cdr3_aa: CASSQLAGGPAGETQYF; cdr3_nt: TGTGCCAGCAGCCAGTTAGCGGGGGGGCCAGCGGGGGAGACCCAGTACTTC
clone_size: -; v_call: TRBV5-4; d_call: -; cdr3_length: 14; j_call: TRBJ1-2; cdr3_aa: CASSLVTGDYGYTF; cdr3_nt: TGTGCCAGCAGCTTGGTGACCGGGGACTATGGCTACACCTTC
clone_size: -; v_call: TRBV19; d_call: TRBD1; cdr3_length: 16; j_call: TRBJ2-7; cdr3_aa: CASSIGGRGRNYEQYF; cdr3_nt: TGTGCCAGTAGTATAGGTGGCAGGGGGAGAAACTACGAGCAGTACTTC
clone_size: -; v_call: TRBV29-1; d_call: -; cdr3_length: 13; j_call: TRBJ1-1; cdr3_aa: CSVDSGGNTEAFF; cdr3_nt: TGCAGCGTTGATTCGGGGGGAAACACTGAAGCTTTCTTT
clone_size: -; v_call: TRBV7-3; d_call: -; cdr3_length: 13; j_call: TRBJ2-3; cdr3_aa: CASSLGGAGAQYF; cdr3_nt: TGTGCCAGCAGCTTAGGGGGGGCGGGGGCGCAGTATTTT
clone_size: few; v_call: TRBV6-1; d_call: -; cdr3_length: 12; j_call: TRBJ1-4; cdr3_aa: CASSERDNGPLF; cdr3_nt: TGTGCCAGCAGTGAAAGGGACAACGGCCCGCTTTTT
clone_size: -; v_call: TRBV5-1; d_call: TRBD1; cdr3_length: 17; j_call: TRBJ1-3; cdr3_aa: CASSLGQGAGSGNTIYF; cdr3_nt: TGCGCCAGCAGCTTGGGACAGGGGGCCGGTTCTGGAAACACCATATATTTT